This note documents a single T cell receptor beta chain sequence. The antigen it binds to is not known. Base qualities are not recorded, but no much larger clone differs from it by a single base. This entry belongs to a study of cytomegalovirus exposure and HLA in healthy donors (dated by TCRdb to about 2017). Study-wide context: In an earlier analysis of approximately 640 of the donors, 276 Gb of sequence data and some 120 million unique TCR beta sequences from roughly 180 million T cells were reported. Around 330 gigabases of sequencing data and around 90 million unique TCR sequences made up an early release that covered 500 to 650 HLA-typed donors. Of the approximately 400 genotyped donors, over 65% fell in the genetic ancestry cluster associated with self-reported Caucasian donors. The study aimed to test whether signatures of past pathogen exposure could be identified by cataloging public T cell receptors. Using immunosequencing, the study profiled T cell repertoires from around 680 subjects and related those repertoires to cytomegalovirus serostatus. In addition to the first cohort of 666 subjects, a separate validation cohort of approximately 130 different subjects was used. To predict cytomegalovirus infection status, the study brought together high-throughput TCR immunosequencing, statistical association of individual TCRs with disease status, and machine learning. A later analysis re-examined previously published TCR beta repertoires from just over 650 donors and added high-resolution HLA genotyping to investigate patterns of TCR occurrence. Rather than drawing on any new phenotypic data, the later analysis identified candidate immune exposures from TCR beta sequences and the way those sequences occurred across donors. An earlier analysis of several hundred of the donors applied high-throughput TCR beta sequencing to assess whether each TCR beta V gene segment acted as functional or pseudogenic. Donor age, sex, ethnicity and CMV serostatus were compiled together with the repertoire data. Genome-wide SNP genotypes for about 55% of the 666 donors were used in a later genetic analysis, which treated that subset as a discovery cohort. All discovery cohort repertoires had been generated using a single sequencing platform. HLA typing included class I and class II loci at four-digit resolution. The number of typed donors differed by locus: about 629-630 for A, B, C, DRB1 and DQB1; 522 for DQA1; roughly 600 for DPA1; and some 450 for DPB1. Because of strong linkage in the cohort, five DR-DQ haplotypes were treated as single units for association and clustering. On average, about 200,000 unique TCR beta nucleotide sequences were sequenced per donor among some 430 genotyped donors of the cohort, with around 19% of those sequences being non-productive. Here is what the overall study found, with its caveats: A group of highly shared sequence variants was considered likely to be a technical artifact of the sequencing pipeline. Most TCR sequences were seen in very few donors, while some public TCRs were found in many individuals. In a later analysis, HLA-associated TCR beta chains were found to be more clonally expanded and to have lower generation probabilities than equally common non-associated chains. The earlier analysis of 587 of the donors excluded seventeen rarely observed V segments, including chromosome 9 orphons, because counts were too low. A few of the identified cytomegalovirus-associated TCR beta chains were confirmed in vitro to be specific for cytomegalovirus antigens. Several of the top co-occurrence clusters appeared to be linked to parvovirus B19, influenza, CMV and Epstein-Barr virus, according to a later analysis. The authors suggested that the approach could potentially be generalized to other disease states and immunological phenotypes. The 87-base-pair reads could not distinguish some IMGT-functional V segments, including TRBV6-2 and TRBV6-3, so those segments were excluded. Broadly in line with IMGT annotations, most TCR beta V segments showed up in productive rearrangements about 90% or about 30% of the time in an earlier analysis of roughly 590 of the donors. In both the original and validation cohorts, the classifier was reported to diagnose cytomegalovirus status with high specificity and sensitivity. When HLA alleles, especially DR and DQ, strongly co-occurred, attributing TCR associations to individual alleles was difficult. Specific HLA alleles were associated with 15,000 to 20,000 TCR beta sequences at a false discovery rate of 0.05 in a later analysis. In this cohort, only TCR beta chains were sequenced, and detectable features were limited by the absence of alpha or paired-chain data. According to a later genetic analysis, donors in an Asian-associated ancestry cluster had fewer N-insertions in productive TCRs than the roughly 700-donor mean. Immune exposure information for the cohort was limited to CMV serostatus. An association between a missense DCLRE1C variant and V-gene and J-gene trimming of TCR beta chains was found in a later genetic analysis and replicated in an independent cohort. A further reported finding was that TCR beta sequences accurately predicted the HLA-A and HLA-B alleles for most subjects in the first cohort. A later analysis found that TCR association rates varied across HLA loci, with DRB1 alleles showing the most associated TCRs and HLA-C alleles the fewest. Most CMV-associated TCR beta chains appeared to be HLA-restricted in a later analysis, and the HLA associations seemed to be driven largely by CMV exposure. Because some donors lacked HLA typing at each locus, the association tests relied only on the typed subset. In the study, 150 to 200 TCR beta chains were listed as associated with cytomegalovirus. The presence/absence analyses assumed that sequencing depth was roughly uniform across donors, and that assumption may not be true. Correlated functional status among segregating V segments might reflect linkage disequilibrium, but an unknown experimental factor could not be ruled out.

The cohort was made up of several hundred healthy bone marrow donors. All cohort members were sampled while nominally healthy, although unrecorded immune exposures were likely present. The donor was CMV seropositive and belonged to the group of 250 to 300 seropositive cohort members. A peripheral blood sample was provided by each donor, and peripheral blood mononuclear cells were used for TCR beta sequencing. The Qiagen DNeasy Blood Extraction Kit was used to extract genomic DNA from the blood cell samples. Receptors were amplified or captured by the immunoSEQ multiplex PCR assay. For the multiplex PCR, a mixture combining 60 forward primers for TCR Vbeta segments and 13 reverse primers for TCR Jbeta segments was used. The CDR3 region of rearranged TCR beta genes was amplified from genomic DNA by a multiplex PCR assay. On the Illumina HiSeq System, the amplified TCR beta libraries were sequenced as 87-base-pair reads. In the authors' own workflow: A later analysis tallied roughly 76 million unique TCR beta chains across the 666 repertoires, and around 12 million of those chains were shared by two or more donors. Raw reads were error-corrected and collapsed into unique sequences by a nearest-neighbor algorithm in which closely related sequences were merged to remove PCR and sequencing errors. V, D and J gene segments were assigned by aligning CDR3 sequences to IMGT reference sequences. For a sequence to be retained, a match of at least six nucleotides was required to both a V gene segment and a J gene segment. A rearrangement counted as productive if the CDR3 had no stop codons and remained in frame with V and J, and every other rearrangement counted as non-productive. Following IMGT convention, CDR3 was defined as the stretch from the second conserved V-encoded cysteine to the conserved J-encoded phenylalanine. In an earlier analysis of approximately 500 of the donors, sequences lacking an unambiguous match to a single V gene segment were excluded. An earlier analysis of some 610 of the donors called V segments functional above 56.7% productive rearrangements and segregating when the between-donor standard deviation exceeded 5%. To diagnose cytomegalovirus status from the catalog of TCR beta chain sequences, a statistical classification framework was built. V and J gene assignment, in a later analysis, came from comparing TCR nucleotide sequences with IMGT/GENE-DB human TR gene sequences. Using the TCRdist pipeline, a later analysis assigned CDR3 sequences along with most-parsimonious VDJ recombination scenarios. A later analysis defined each TCR beta chain by its CDR3 amino acid sequence plus V-gene family, and excluded reads lacking a unique V-gene family. As a way to deal with suspected cross-contamination and a sequencing artifact, a later analysis dropped approximately 590 nucleotide sequences that were highly shared and had low generation probability. In a later analysis, a clonal expansion index was calculated for each public chain from normalized within-repertoire ranks of inferred template counts. Generation probabilities in a later analysis came from a VDJ recombination model fitted to out-of-frame rearrangements, and those results were checked against IGoR. In a later analysis, TCR-TCR, TCR-HLA and TCR-CMV co-occurrence was scored with hypergeometric tests, and a repertoire-size bias correction was applied to TCR pairs. A later analysis estimated false discovery rates by permuting HLA or CMV assignments 20 times. In a later analysis, co-occurring TCRs were grouped using DBSCAN, with TCRdist sequence similarity added in when clustering inside HLA-allele-positive subsets. Repertoires with fewer than 30,000 or more than 120,000 public chains were left out of co-occurrence clustering, as were five repertoires with anomalous nucleotide sharing. The table comes from immuneACCESS by way of TCRdb, which keeps in-frame sequences with V and J called. Part of the clones is missing from these tables; in studies checked, under half for an unresolved V gene and the rest for unknown reasons. The V and J calls and clone size are taken from that table; D and trimming were inferred from the DNA. The sample has over 150,000 clones on record, roughly 82% of them singletons. The ten top clones hold more than 1.3% of the sample.

CDR1 and CDR2 were assigned from the germline V gene (reference sequence) as MNHEY and SMNVEV. Trimmed from V: 7 bases; trimmed from J: 4 bases; junction bases lacking a gene match: 12. The CDR3 numbers 15 residues from cysteine through phenylalanine. The read is trimmed to its CDR3 DNA, 45 bases read in frame from base 1. Material: PBMCs. This clonotype originated in a girl between 10 and 17 years old in good health and CMV-seropositive. The chain is assembled from TRBV27 and TRBJ2-7; the central 8 bases match TRBD1. This receptor carries the CDR3 CASTSTGTGIYEQYF. The DNA is as follows: TGTGCCAGCACTTCAACGGGGACAGGAATTTACGAGCAGTACTTC.